The 15 T cell receptor beta chains below come from one sample, sequenced in a study of blood T cell repertoires in COVID-19. Here immunoSEQ multiplex PCR was the method, and the copy in TCRdb shows in-frame clones only, minus some. This table holds 100,000 to 150,000 clones, about 88% found once. Sequenced sample: peripheral blood. The receptors here all came from a woman aged 80 or older with acute or convalescent COVID-19.

This clone has a single count. The gene calls are TRBV15 and TRBJ2-2, with TRBD1 matching over 9 bases. The CDR3 extends over 19 amino acids. Germline-derived CDR1 and CDR2 are LNHNV and YYDKDF (reference sequence). Trimming removed 2 bases from V and 6 bases from J; junction bases left unmatched: 16. The CDR3 bases are TGTGCCACCAGCAGAAGAAATACCGGGACAGGGTTTAACGCCGGGGAGCTGTTTTTT. As protein: CATSRRNTGTGFNAGELFF.

The chain has TRBV28 and TRBJ2-1, with D maybe TRBD1 (5 bases). Germline lookup yields CDR1 MDHEN and CDR2 SYDVKM. Deletions cut 6 bases from V and 15 bases from J, with 18 bases between. The CDR3 totals 12 residues. The CDR3 coding sequence is TGTGCCAGCAGCCCCCTGACAAGGGGCGGGTTCTTC. It specifies CASSPLTRGGFF.

The chain employs TRBV19 and TRBJ2-1; 10 bases are a match to TRBD2. Germline V lookup: CDR1 LNHDA, CDR2 SQIVND (reference sequence). V lost 3 bases and J lost 10; bases outside the gene matches: 6. The CDR3 sequence is 14 residues long. CDR3 nucleotide sequence: TGTGCCAGTAGTATTACTAGCGGGGCAGGGGAGCAGTTCTTC. Its translation is CASSITSGAGEQFF.

The V and J genes are TRBV5-1 and TRBJ2-5; D not certain. Germline V gives CDR1 SGHRS, CDR2 YFSETQ. This CDR3 contains 14 residues. With 5 bases removed from V and 5 bases from J, the gap between germline ends came to 16 bases. This chain's CDR3 is CASRFDTYLETQYF. The CDR3 bases are TGCGCCAGCAGATTCGACACTTACCTCGAGACCCAGTACTTC.

V gene TRBV4-1 combines with J gene TRBJ2-5, with 7 bases fitting TRBD2. CDR1 and CDR2 from the germline V gene are MGHRA and YSYEKL. V was clipped by 2 bases and J by 5 bases; unmatched bases: 8. CDR3 length: 15 amino acids. The CDR3 protein is CASSQPGTTRETQYF. The CDR3 DNA reads as TGCGCCAGCAGCCAACCAGGGACTACTAGGGAGACCCAGTACTTC.

The CDR3: CSAGTSGQQFF. CDR3 DNA: TGCAGTGCTGGGACTAGCGGTCAGCAGTTCTTC. The rearrangement uses TRBV20-1 and TRBJ2-1, with 11 positions matching TRBD2. V was clipped by 5 bases and J by 11 bases; unmatched bases: 2. Germline V gene sequence: CDR1 DFQATT, CDR2 SNEGSKA (reference sequence). This CDR3 is built from 11 residues.

This chain joins TRBV23-1 and TRBJ1-2, with 9 positions matching TRBD1. TRBV23-1 is annotated as an ORF whose role is uncertain. The CDR3 totals 14 residues. V lost 7 bases and J lost 2; bases outside the gene matches: 5. The CDR3 nucleotides are TGCGCCAGCACCCGACAGGGGGTAAACTATGGCTACACCTTC. Its protein is CASTRQGVNYGYTF.

V usage is TRBV6-6 and J usage is TRBJ2-1; TRBD2 agrees at 12 bases. The germline CDR1 and CDR2 sequences are MNHNY and SVGAGI (reference sequence). The CDR3 loop spans 15 amino acids. The J segment lost 9 bases and the V segment lost 2 bases, leaving 5 bases of the junction unmatched. CDR3 nucleotides: TGTGCCAGCAGTTACCCCCTAGCGGGAGGGGCTGAGCAGTTCTTC. It codes for CASSYPLAGGAEQFF.

The chain employs TRBV4-1 and TRBJ2-3, with 7 positions matching TRBD2. Germline V gene data show CDR1 as MGHRA and CDR2 as YSYEKL. Trimming cost V 0 bases and J 2 bases; bases outside gene matches: 8. This CDR3 spans 17 amino acids. The CDR3 bases are TGCGCCAGCAGCCAAGATGGTAGCGGGCGATACACAGATACGCAGTATTTT. As protein: CASSQDGSGRYTDTQYF.

This clone was detected only once. V gene TRBV3-1 (or the pseudogene TRBV3-2) combines with J gene TRBJ2-7, with 8 bases fitting TRBD1. The germline V gene has CDR1 LGHDT and CDR2 YNNKEL (reference sequence). V shed 1 base and J 1 base; nucleotides not matched to a gene: 12. This CDR3 comprises 18 residues. In nucleotides, the CDR3 is TGTGCCAGCAGCCAAGGGATCTCCAGGCAGGGGGCTTCCTACGAGCAGTACTTC. Translating it yields CASSQGISRQGASYEQYF.

This clone was observed a single time. The rearrangement uses TRBV4-3 and TRBJ2-7, with D perhaps matching TRBD1 (5 bases). The CDR3 has 20 residues. Trimming left V 3 bases short and J 0 bases short, with 27 bases between. CDR1 LGHNA and CDR2 YSLEER come from the germline V gene. As DNA, the CDR3 is TGCGCCAGCAGCCAGGATTTGAACCGGACACCCCGAAAGGTCTCCTACGAGCAGTACTTC. Translated: CASSQDLNRTPRKVSYEQYF.

This clone has only a few counts. V and J are TRBV9 and TRBJ2-1; 9 nucleotides agree with TRBD2. Germline-derived CDR1 and CDR2 are SGDLS and YYNGEE. Unmatched junction bases numbered 4, after V lost 2 bases and J lost 4 bases. The CDR3 is 15 residues long. The CDR3 here is CASSVTSGLYNEQFF. The CDR3 DNA sequence: TGTGCCAGCAGCGTCACTAGCGGGCTTTACAATGAGCAGTTCTTC.

The V gene is TRBV4-2, the J gene TRBJ2-7, with 7 positions matching TRBD2. The CDR3 loop spans 17 amino acids. Per the germline V gene, CDR1 is LGHNA and CDR2 is YNFKEQ. V gave up 0 bases and J gave up 1 base; unmatched junction bases: 9. Written as DNA, the CDR3 is TGTGCCAGCAGCCAAGATCCATCGGGGGAGGGGTCCTACGAGCAGTACTTC. Residues: CASSQDPSGEGSYEQYF.

V usage is TRBV2 and J usage is TRBJ1-2, with D unclear. There are 14 residues in the CDR3. CDR1 and CDR2 (germline): SNHLY, FYNNEI. Deletions cut 3 bases from V and 7 bases from J, with 15 bases between. CDR3 bases: TGTGCCAGCAGTGAGGTCGGGGAATTGATTGGCTACACCTTC. Translating gives CASSEVGELIGYTF.

This chain joins TRBV7-2 and TRBJ2-3, with D perhaps matching TRBD2 (6 bases). This CDR3 has 15 residues. Germline V gene lookup returns CDR1 SGHTA and CDR2 FQGNSA. Trimming took 5 bases from V and 4 from J, leaving 16 bases between them. As DNA, the CDR3 is TGTGCCAGCAGCACCAGGAGGGCCGCGGCAGATACGCAGTATTTT. Its translation: CASSTRRAAADTQYF.